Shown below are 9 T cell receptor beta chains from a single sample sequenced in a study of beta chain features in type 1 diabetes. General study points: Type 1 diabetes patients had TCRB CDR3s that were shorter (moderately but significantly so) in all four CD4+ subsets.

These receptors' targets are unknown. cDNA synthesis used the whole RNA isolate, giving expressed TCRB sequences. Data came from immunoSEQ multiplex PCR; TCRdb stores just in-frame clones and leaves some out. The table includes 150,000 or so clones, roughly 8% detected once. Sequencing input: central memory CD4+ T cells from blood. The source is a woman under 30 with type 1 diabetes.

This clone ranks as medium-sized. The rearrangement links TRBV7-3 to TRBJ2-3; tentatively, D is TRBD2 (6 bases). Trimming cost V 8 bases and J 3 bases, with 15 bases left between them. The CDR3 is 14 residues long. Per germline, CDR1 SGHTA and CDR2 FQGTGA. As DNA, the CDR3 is TGTGCCAGCCAGGAGGGCAGAGGGACAGATACGCAGTATTTT. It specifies CASQEGRGTDTQYF.

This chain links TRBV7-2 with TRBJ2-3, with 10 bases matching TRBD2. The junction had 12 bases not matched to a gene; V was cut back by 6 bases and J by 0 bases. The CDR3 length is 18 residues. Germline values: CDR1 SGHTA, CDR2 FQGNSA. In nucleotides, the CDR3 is TGTGCCAGCAGTGACGGGACTAGCGATCGATTTAGCACAGATACGCAGTATTTT. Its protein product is CASSDGTSDRFSTDTQYF.

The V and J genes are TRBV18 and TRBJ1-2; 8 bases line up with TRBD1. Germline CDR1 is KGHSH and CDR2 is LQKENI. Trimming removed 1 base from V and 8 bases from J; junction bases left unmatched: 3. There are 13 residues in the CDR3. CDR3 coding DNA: TGTGCCAGCTCACCACTGGGACAGGAAGGCTACACCTTC. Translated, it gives CASSPLGQEGYTF.

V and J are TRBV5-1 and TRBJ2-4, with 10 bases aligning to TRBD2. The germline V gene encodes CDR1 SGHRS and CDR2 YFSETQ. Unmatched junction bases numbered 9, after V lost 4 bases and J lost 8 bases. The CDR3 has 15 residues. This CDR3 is CASSLSSGSLYIQYF. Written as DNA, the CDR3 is TGCGCCAGCAGCCTCTCTAGCGGGAGTTTATACATTCAGTACTTC.

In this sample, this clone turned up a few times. The CDR3 region has the DNA TGTGCCAGCAGACAATCCTACGAGCAGTACTTC. Its translation is CASRQSYEQYF. This sequence joins TRBV28 and TRBJ2-7; D call uncertain. The CDR3 is 11 residues long. CDR1 and CDR2 from the germline V gene are MDHEN and SYDVKM. Trimming left V 6 bases short and J 1 base short, with 4 bases between.

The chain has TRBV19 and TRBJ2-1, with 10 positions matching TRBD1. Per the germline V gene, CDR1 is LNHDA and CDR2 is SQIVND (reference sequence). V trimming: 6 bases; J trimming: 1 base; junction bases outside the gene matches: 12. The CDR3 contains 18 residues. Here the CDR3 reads CASRPGQGSHRSYNEQFF. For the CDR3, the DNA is TGTGCCAGTAGACCGGGACAGGGGTCTCATCGATCCTACAATGAGCAGTTCTTC.

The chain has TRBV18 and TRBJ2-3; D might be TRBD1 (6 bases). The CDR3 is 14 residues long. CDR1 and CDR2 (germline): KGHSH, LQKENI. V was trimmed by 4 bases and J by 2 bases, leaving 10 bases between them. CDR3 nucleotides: TGTGCCAGCTCACGACAGGAGCTCACAGATACGCAGTATTTT. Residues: CASSRQELTDTQYF.

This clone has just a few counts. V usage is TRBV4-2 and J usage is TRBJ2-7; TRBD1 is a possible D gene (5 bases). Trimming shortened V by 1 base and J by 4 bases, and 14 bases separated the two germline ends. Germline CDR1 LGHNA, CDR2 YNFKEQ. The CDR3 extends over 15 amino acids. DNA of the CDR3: TGTGCCAGCAGCCAAGCAAGTGGGGCAGGGTACGAGCAGTACTTC. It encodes CASSQASGAGYEQYF.

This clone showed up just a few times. CDR3 sequence reads: CASSFNAGETEAFF. The CDR3 nucleotides read TGCGCCAGCAGCTTTAACGCGGGTGAGACTGAAGCTTTCTTT. The V call is TRBV5-1, the J call TRBJ1-1; D unclear. Trimming removed 2 bases at V and 5 bases at J, with 13 bases between. The CDR3 runs to 14 residues. Germline CDR1 reads SGHRS; CDR2 reads YFSETQ.